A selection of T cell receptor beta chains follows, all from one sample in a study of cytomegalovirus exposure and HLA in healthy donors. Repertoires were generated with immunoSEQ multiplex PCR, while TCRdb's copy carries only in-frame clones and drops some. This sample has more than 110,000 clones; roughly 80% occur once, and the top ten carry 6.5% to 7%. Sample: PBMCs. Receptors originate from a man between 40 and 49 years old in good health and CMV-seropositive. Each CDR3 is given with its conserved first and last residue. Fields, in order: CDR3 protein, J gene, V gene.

CASSSRRPEEKLFF | TRBJ1-4 | TRBV5-1
CASSRTGGGEKLFF | TRBJ1-4 | TRBV7-9
CATSRGREDTEAFF | TRBJ1-1 | TRBV15
CASSTGQGGTEAFF | TRBJ1-1 | TRBV28
CASSWTGGRVAGELFF | TRBJ2-2 | TRBV7-2
CASSLDGTANSPLHF | TRBJ1-6 | TRBV5-1
CASSRGAGGEETQYF | TRBJ2-5 | TRBV7-2
CASSSGNEKLFF | TRBJ1-4 | TRBV28
CASSLDILSYEQYF | TRBJ2-7 | TRBV19
CATSRDMSTSGKNEQFF | TRBJ2-1 | TRBV15
CASSAPGGQGLNTEAFF | TRBJ1-1 | TRBV5-1
CASSLRQMFYGYTF | TRBJ1-2 | TRBV28
CASSPLPGGLAKNIQYF | TRBJ2-4 | TRBV27
CASSQDGQGNAEAFF | TRBJ1-1 | TRBV4-1
CASSWGTGVGLDTIYF | TRBJ1-3 | TRBV11-2
CASSLIRGENTGELFF | TRBJ2-2 | TRBV7-6
CASSPSPGAGGINYGYTF | TRBJ1-2 | TRBV7-6
CASSDRLAGAYNEQFF | TRBJ2-1 | TRBV10-2
CASSSPAVSGGARANVLTF | TRBJ2-6 | TRBV4-2
CASSQDFSQRETQYF | TRBJ2-5 | TRBV4-1
CASSEAGGRSSSYEQYF | TRBJ2-7 | TRBV6-1
CAISEKYSDTQYF | TRBJ2-3 | TRBV10-3
CAWRRRGEEAKNIQYF | TRBJ2-4 | TRBV30
CASRELAGSFVDTQYF | TRBJ2-3 | TRBV6-1
CASSHGIAADTQYF | TRBJ2-3 | TRBV4-1
CASSYSSTGLTDTQYF | TRBJ2-3 | TRBV6-6
CASSLASGGNQPQHF | TRBJ1-5 | TRBV5-1
CASKEQGAMNTGELFF | TRBJ2-2 | TRBV6-4
CASSSLGTGGHNEQFF | TRBJ2-1 | TRBV5-6
CASSLLPPGQGMYF | TRBJ1-3 | TRBV28
CASSLGGVMSDTQYF | TRBJ2-3 | TRBV5-1
CASSQGTAMNTEAFF | TRBJ1-1 | TRBV4-2
CASSQDRRQVRGNTIYF | TRBJ1-3 | TRBV14
CASGVDRSPTYEQYF | TRBJ2-7 | TRBV6-1
CASSFGGLAGGGSDTQYF | TRBJ2-3 | TRBV5-8
CASSHTSFEQFF | TRBJ2-1 | TRBV5-4
CASSLGAQGGEKLFF | TRBJ1-4 | TRBV5-4
CASSPGGTSYEQYF | TRBJ2-7 | TRBV2
CASSSVRGSSYEQYF | TRBJ2-7 | TRBV11-2
CASSERTGGDREQFF | TRBJ2-1 | TRBV2
CASSLVPGNEQYF | - | TRBV5-4
CASSFPGTGNEKYF | TRBJ2-7 | TRBV7-9
CASSVGSGANEKLFF | TRBJ1-4 | TRBV7-2
CASSTGTSRPVGEQFF | TRBJ2-1 | TRBV9
CASNRLFQETQYF | TRBJ2-5 | TRBV6-5
CATSREGLAENEQFF | TRBJ2-1 | TRBV15
CASNDQGPSVEPQHF | TRBJ1-5 | TRBV10-2
CSVDSGVGQETQYF | TRBJ2-5 | TRBV29-1
CASSSQGYGANVLTF | TRBJ2-6 | TRBV19
CASSRRLAGGANTGELFF | TRBJ2-2 | TRBV4-3
CASGTAGNTIYF | TRBJ1-3 | TRBV6-1